The clone carrying this T cell receptor beta chain was recorded a few times. The sample originates from a study of blood T cell repertoires in COVID-19. Overall study context: Acute and convalescent COVID-19 samples came from the United States, Italy and Spain. From T cells, B-cell-depleted T cells, or PBMCs came the material, which was cDNA or gDNA.

In the original workflow: Reference gene primer amplification yielded estimated nucleated cell counts. The data were produced by immunoSEQ multiplex PCR, yet TCRdb's version contains in-frame clones alone and is incomplete. V and J calls and clone size follow that table, whereas D and trimming were derived from the DNA. Of 150,000 to 200,000 clones listed, approximately 82% are singletons. From germline, CDR1 is SGHRS and CDR2 YFSETQ. This CDR3 region has 15 residues. V lost 0 bases and J lost 1; bases outside the gene matches: 0. The sequenced material came from peripheral blood. The chain recombines TRBV5-1 with TRBJ2-5, with 10 bases identical to TRBD1. The clonotype comes from a man between 65 and 79 years old who had recovered from COVID-19. The chain's CDR3 is CASSLGQGAQETQYF. The CDR3 bases are TGCGCCAGCAGCTTGGGACAGGGGGCCCAAGAGACCCAGTACTTC.